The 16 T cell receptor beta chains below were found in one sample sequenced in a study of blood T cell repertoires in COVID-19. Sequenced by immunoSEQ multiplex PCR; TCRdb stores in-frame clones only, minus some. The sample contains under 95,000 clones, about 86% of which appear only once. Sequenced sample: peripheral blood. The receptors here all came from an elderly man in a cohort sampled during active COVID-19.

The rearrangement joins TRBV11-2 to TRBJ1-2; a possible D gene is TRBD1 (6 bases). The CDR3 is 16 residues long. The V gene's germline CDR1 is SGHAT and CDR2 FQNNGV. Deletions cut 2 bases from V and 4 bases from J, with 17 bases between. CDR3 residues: CASSLRSDRLPYGYTF. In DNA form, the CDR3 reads TGTGCCAGCAGCTTACGCTCGGACAGACTCCCCTATGGCTACACCTTC.

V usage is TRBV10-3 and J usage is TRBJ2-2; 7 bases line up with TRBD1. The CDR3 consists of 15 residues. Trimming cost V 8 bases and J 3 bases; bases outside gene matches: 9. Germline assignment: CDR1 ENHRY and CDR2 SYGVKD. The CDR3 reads CAIRQGKSDTGELFF. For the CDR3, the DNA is TGTGCCATCCGACAGGGTAAAAGCGACACCGGGGAGCTGTTTTTT.

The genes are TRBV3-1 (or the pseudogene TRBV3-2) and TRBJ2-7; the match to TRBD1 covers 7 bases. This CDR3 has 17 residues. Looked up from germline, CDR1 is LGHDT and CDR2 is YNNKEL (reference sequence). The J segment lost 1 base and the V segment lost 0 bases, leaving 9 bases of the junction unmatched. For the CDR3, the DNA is TGTGCCAGCAGCCAAGATCCCCCGACAGGGCGATCCTACGAGCAGTACTTC. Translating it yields CASSQDPPTGRSYEQYF.

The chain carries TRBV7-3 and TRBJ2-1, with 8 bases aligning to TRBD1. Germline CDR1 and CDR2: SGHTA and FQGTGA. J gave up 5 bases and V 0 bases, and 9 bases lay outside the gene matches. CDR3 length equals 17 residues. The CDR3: CASSLTYRDRLDNEQFF. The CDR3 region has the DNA TGTGCCAGCAGCTTAACCTACCGGGACAGGCTGGACAATGAGCAGTTCTTC.

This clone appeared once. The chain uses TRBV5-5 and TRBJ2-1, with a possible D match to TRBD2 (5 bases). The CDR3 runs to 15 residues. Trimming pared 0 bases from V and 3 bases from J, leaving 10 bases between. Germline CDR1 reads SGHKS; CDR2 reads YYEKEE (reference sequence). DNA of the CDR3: TGTGCCAGCAGCTTGGGCCCCGGGATCTACAATGAGCAGTTCTTC. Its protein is CASSLGPGIYNEQFF.

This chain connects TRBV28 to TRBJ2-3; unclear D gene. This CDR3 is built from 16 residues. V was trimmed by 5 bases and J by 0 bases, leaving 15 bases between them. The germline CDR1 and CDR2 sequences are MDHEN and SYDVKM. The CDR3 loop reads CASSEYYESSTDTQYF. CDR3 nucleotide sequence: TGTGCCAGCAGTGAATACTACGAATCTAGCACAGATACGCAGTATTTT.

The CDR3 spells CASWGGGEQYV. The CDR3 DNA reads as TGTGCCAGCTGGGGGGGTGGCGAGCAGTACGTC. The chain has TRBV28 and TRBJ2-7; 7 bases are a match to TRBD2. The germline V gene has CDR1 MDHEN and CDR2 SYDVKM. Trimming removed 8 bases from V and 6 bases from J; junction bases left unmatched: 4. The CDR3 extends over 11 amino acids.

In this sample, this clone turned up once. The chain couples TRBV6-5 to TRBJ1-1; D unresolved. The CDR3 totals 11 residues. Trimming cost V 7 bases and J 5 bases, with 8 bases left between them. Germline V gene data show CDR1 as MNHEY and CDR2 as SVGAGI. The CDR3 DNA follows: TGTGCCAGCAAGAGGGAGACTGAAGCTTTCTTT. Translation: CASKRETEAFF.

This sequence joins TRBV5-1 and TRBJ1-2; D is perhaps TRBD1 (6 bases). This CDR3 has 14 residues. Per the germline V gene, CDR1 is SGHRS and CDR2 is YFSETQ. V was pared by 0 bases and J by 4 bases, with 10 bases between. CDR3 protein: CASSLDGTLYGYTF. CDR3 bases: TGCGCCAGCAGCTTGGATGGGACACTCTATGGCTACACCTTC.

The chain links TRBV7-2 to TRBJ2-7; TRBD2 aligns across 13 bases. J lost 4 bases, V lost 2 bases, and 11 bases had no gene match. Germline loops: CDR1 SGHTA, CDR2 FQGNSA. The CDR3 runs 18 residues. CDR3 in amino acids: CASSLTLLAGGPGYEQYV. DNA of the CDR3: TGTGCCAGCAGCTTAACCCTACTAGCGGGGGGGCCGGGGTACGAGCAGTACGTC.

CDR3 sequence reads: CASSPLPGSYNEQFF. CDR3 in DNA: TGTGCCAGCTCACCTCTTCCGGGATCCTACAATGAGCAGTTCTTC. The chain has TRBV18 and TRBJ2-1; tentative D call: TRBD2 (5 bases). Germline loops: CDR1 KGHSH, CDR2 LQKENI. The length of the CDR3 is 15 residues. With 3 bases removed from V and 1 base from J, the gap between germline ends came to 10 bases.

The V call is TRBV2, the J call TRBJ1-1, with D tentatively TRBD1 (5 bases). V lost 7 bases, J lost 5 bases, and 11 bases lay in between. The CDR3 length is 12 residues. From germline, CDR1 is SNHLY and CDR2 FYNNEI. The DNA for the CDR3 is TGTGCCAGCAAAAGGGGTCAGACTGAAGCTTTCTTT. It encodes CASKRGQTEAFF.

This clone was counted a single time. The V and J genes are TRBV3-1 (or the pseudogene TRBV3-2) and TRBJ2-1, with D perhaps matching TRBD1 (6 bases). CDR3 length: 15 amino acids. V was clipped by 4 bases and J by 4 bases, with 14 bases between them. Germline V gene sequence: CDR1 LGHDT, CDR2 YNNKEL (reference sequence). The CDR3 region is CASSPRQGYYNEQFF. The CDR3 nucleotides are TGTGCCAGCAGCCCCCGGCAGGGGTATTACAATGAGCAGTTCTTC.

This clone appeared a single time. The CDR3 reads CASSELEGLHQPQHF. CDR3 bases: TGTGCCAGCAGTGAGTTGGAGGGGCTCCATCAGCCCCAGCATTTT. The chain has TRBV2 and TRBJ1-5; TRBD1 might be the D (5 bases). Trimming took off 3 bases at V and 5 bases at J, with 14 bases between the two ends. In germline, CDR1 is SNHLY, CDR2 FYNNEI. This CDR3 contains 15 residues. Supplemented by reference TRBV2 and TRBJ1-5, the full variable domain reads EPEVTQTPSHQVTQMGQEVILRCVPISNHLYFYWYRQILGQKVEFLVSFYNNEISEKSEIFDDQFSVERPDGSNFTLKIRSTKLEDSAMYFCASSELEGLHQPQHFGDGTRLSIL.

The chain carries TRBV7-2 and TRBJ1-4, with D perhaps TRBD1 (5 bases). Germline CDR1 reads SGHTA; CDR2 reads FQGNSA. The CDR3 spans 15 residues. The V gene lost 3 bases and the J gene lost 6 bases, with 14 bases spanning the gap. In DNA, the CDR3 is TGTGCCAGCAGCTTCGGACCAGGGCCCGATGAAAAACTGTTTTTT. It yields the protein CASSFGPGPDEKLFF.

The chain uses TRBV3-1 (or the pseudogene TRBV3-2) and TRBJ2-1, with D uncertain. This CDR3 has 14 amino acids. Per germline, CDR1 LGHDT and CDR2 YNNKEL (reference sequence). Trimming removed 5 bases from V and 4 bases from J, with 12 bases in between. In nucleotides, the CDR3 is TGTGCCAGCAGCATAAATGGGCTTTACAATGAGCAGTTCTTC. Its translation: CASSINGLYNEQFF.